This T cell receptor (beta chain) was identified during a study of OX40 agonist ivuxolimab in advanced cancers. Study summary: Dose-escalation patients had hepatocellular carcinoma, melanoma, renal cell or head and neck cancer. Study-level findings and limits: Dosing at 0.1 to 3.0 mg/kg was accompanied by clonal expansion of CD4+ and CD8+ blood T cells by week 6. Undetermined was the antigen specificity of the expanded peripheral T cells.

TCRdb's copy holds only in-frame clones and misses some; the assay was immunoSEQ multiplex PCR. Here the sample spans around 13,000 clones, roughly 80% being singletons. A note on this clone: Its cognate antigen is unknown.

This sample comprised CD4+ or CD8+ T cells sorted from blood, obtained in a trial of the OX40 agonist ivuxolimab. The origin of this receptor is an adult with an advanced solid tumor such as melanoma, head and neck, liver or kidney cancer.

CDR3 loop: CASSVGALHF. CDR3 DNA: TGTGCCAGCAGCGTTGGGGCCCTCCACTTT. The J gene is TRBJ1-6, the V gene TRBV2; D is unresolved. Trimming pared 6 bases from V and 14 bases from J, leaving 8 bases between. This CDR3 region has 10 residues. Germline CDR1 and CDR2: SNHLY and FYNNEI.